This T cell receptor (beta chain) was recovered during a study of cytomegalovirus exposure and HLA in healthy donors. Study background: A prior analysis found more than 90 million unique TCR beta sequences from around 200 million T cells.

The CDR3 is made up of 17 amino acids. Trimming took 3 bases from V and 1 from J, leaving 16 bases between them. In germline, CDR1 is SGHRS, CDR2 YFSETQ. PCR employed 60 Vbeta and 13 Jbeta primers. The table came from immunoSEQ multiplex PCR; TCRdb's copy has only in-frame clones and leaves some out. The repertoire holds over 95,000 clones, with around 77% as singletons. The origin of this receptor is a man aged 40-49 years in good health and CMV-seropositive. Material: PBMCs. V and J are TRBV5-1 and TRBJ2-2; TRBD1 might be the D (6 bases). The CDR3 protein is CASSSPTGRENTGELFF. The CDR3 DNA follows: TGCGCCAGCAGCTCCCCCACAGGGAGAGAGAACACCGGGGAGCTGTTTTTT.